This is a list of T cell receptor beta chains from one sample in a study of blood T cell repertoires in COVID-19. Clones were sequenced by immunoSEQ multiplex PCR, and TCRdb holds only the in-frame ones, with some missing. This table has hundreds of thousands of clones, more than 75% appearing once. The sequenced sample consisted of peripheral blood. The receptors were gathered from a woman in her forties or fifties with COVID-19, enrolled during active disease. Both conserved end residues are part of each CDR3. Fields, in order: V gene, J gene, D gene, clone size, CDR3 protein, CDR3 DNA. The D gene is left open where the match is weak. Where a row states a size, it is once, few, many or the class of an expanded clone; other rows omit it.

TRBV5-1,TRBJ2-7,TRBD2,NA,CASSSPGTSGKNEQYF,TGCGCCAGCAGCTCCCCCGGGACTAGCGGGAAAAACGAGCAGTACTTC
TRBV6-2/TRBV6-3,TRBJ2-3,TRBD2,NA,CASSPGTKSADTQYF,TGTGCCAGCAGCCCCGGGACTAAATCGGCAGATACGCAGTATTTT
TRBV12-3/TRBV12-4,TRBJ2-2,NA,NA,CASTSTNTGELFF,TGTGCCAGCACCAGTACCAACACCGGGGAGCTGTTTTTT
TRBV12-3/TRBV12-4,TRBJ1-2,NA,NA,CASSFNSGGGSSF,TGTGCCAGCAGTTTTAACTCGGGAGGGGGATCGTCCTTC
TRBV11-2,TRBJ2-5,TRBD2,NA,CASSYGLAGTKETQYF,TGTGCCAGCAGCTACGGACTAGCGGGGACCAAAGAGACCCAGTACTTC
TRBV27,TRBJ2-7,TRBD1,NA,CASSLMGQGAHEQYF,TGTGCCAGCAGTTTAATGGGACAGGGGGCCCACGAGCAGTACTTC
TRBV15,TRBJ2-3,TRBD2,few,CATSRALLAGGIDTQYF,TGTGCCACCAGCAGGGCTTTACTAGCGGGAGGAATAGATACGCAGTATTTT
TRBV15,TRBJ1-4,NA,NA,CATSREGGRSEKLFF,TGTGCCACCAGCAGAGAGGGAGGGAGGAGTGAAAAACTGTTTTTT
TRBV3-1/TRBV3-2,TRBJ1-1,NA,NA,CASSQGDRTEAFF,TGTGCCAGCAGCCAAGGTGACAGAACTGAAGCTTTCTTT
TRBV6-6,TRBJ2-7,NA,NA,CASSYSSSRDSYEQYF,TGTGCCAGCAGTTACTCGAGTTCCAGGGACTCCTACGAGCAGTACTTC
TRBV11-3,TRBJ2-4,TRBD1,NA,CASSPGQVAKNIQYF,TGTGCCAGCAGCCCTGGACAGGTAGCCAAAAACATTCAGTACTTC
TRBV24-1,TRBJ1-1,TRBD1,once,CATSSRGHSTEAFF,TGTGCCACCAGTAGCAGGGGGCATAGCACTGAAGCTTTCTTT
TRBV7-9,TRBJ2-7,NA,NA,CASSLLSVGSSYEQYF,TGTGCCAGCAGCCTCCTCTCCGTCGGGTCCAGCTACGAGCAGTACTTC
TRBV5-5,TRBJ2-6,TRBD1,NA,CASDRGPVSSGANVLTF,TGTGCCAGCGACAGGGGGCCGGTAAGCTCTGGGGCCAACGTCCTGACTTTC
TRBV28,TRBJ1-6,NA,NA,CASSSPQRRALNSPLHF,TGTGCCAGCAGTTCCCCTCAACGCAGGGCTTTGAATTCACCCCTCCACTTT
TRBV30,TRBJ1-2,NA,NA,CAWSLSGVNYGYTF,TGTGCCTGGAGTCTGTCAGGGGTTAACTATGGCTACACCTTC
TRBV11-2,TRBJ2-3,NA,NA,CASSFKIDSGLYTDTQYF,TGTGCCAGCAGCTTTAAGATTGATAGCGGCCTATACACAGATACGCAGTATTTT